A single sample is the source of the 28 T cell receptor beta chains below, sequenced in a study of blood T cells in healthy people across ages. A second roughly 6 to 11 cycle PCR used barcoded and J-beta primers. TCRdb passed the 5' RACE reads through MiXCR, listing each CDR3 protein once. The sample carries around 1,800,000 distinct CDR3 sequences, roughly 43% recorded once. The sample consisted of blood. The source of these receptors is a human donor in good health.

V usage is TRBV9 and J usage is TRBJ1-2; D remains unclear. V shed 3 bases and J shed 8 bases, with 11 bases lying between them. The germline V gene has CDR1 SGDLS and CDR2 YYNGEE. This CDR3 spans 12 amino acids. CDR3 sequence (DNA): TGTGCCAGCAGCGGGGGTCCAGGCGGCTACACCTTC. This sequence encodes CASSGGPGGYTF. Full variable domain (rest looked up from reference TRBV9 and TRBJ1-2): DSGVTQTPKHLITATGQRVTLRCSPRSGDLSVYWYQQSLDQGLQFLIQYYNGEERAKGNILERFSAQQFPDLHSELNLSSLELGDSALYFCASSGGPGGYTFGSGTRLTVV.

This clonotype was seen just once. V gene TRBV4-3 combines with J gene TRBJ1-2; D remains unclear. The ends were cut back, 1 base at V and 4 bases at J, with 13 bases in the middle. Germline V gives CDR1 LGHNA, CDR2 YSLEER. There are 15 residues in the CDR3. CDR3 in DNA: TGCGCCAGCAGCCAAGGGCTGACGGAAGCCTATGGCTACACCTTC. The encoded protein is CASSQGLTEAYGYTF.

This chain links TRBV4-1 with TRBJ1-5; 7 nucleotides agree with TRBD1. CDR3 size: 16 residues. The trim removed 4 bases at V and 4 bases at J, leaving 10 bases unmatched. In germline, CDR1 is MGHRA, CDR2 YSYEKL. CDR3 residues: CASSPRQGLWNQPQHF. Written as DNA, the CDR3 is TGCGCCAGCAGCCCCCGACAGGGTTTGTGGAATCAGCCCCAGCATTTT.

The chain joins TRBV30 to TRBJ2-7; a possible D gene is TRBD1 (5 bases). The J call may be in error: the DNA end matches TRBJ2-5 better. The CDR3 sequence is 12 residues long. Germline loops: CDR1 GTSNPN, CDR2 SVGIG (reference sequence). The CDR3 loop reads CAWSSGWETQYF. The CDR3 DNA sequence: TGTGCCTGGAGTTCAGGGTGGGAGACCCAGTACTTC.

In this sample, this clonotype turned up a few times. The chain has TRBV29-1 and TRBJ1-4; 9 bases match TRBD1. V gave up 2 bases and J gave up 6 bases; unmatched junction bases: 10. CDR3 size: 16 residues. Germline V gives CDR1 SQVTM, CDR2 ANQGSEA. The CDR3 bases are TGCAGCGTTGAATCGGTTGAGGGACAGGGTGATGAAAAACTGTTTTTT. Translated: CSVESVEGQGDEKLFF.

The chain carries TRBV7-9 and TRBJ1-2, with 8 bases identical to TRBD1. Germline V CDR1 and CDR2: SEHNR, FQNEAQ (reference sequence). The CDR3 extends over 15 amino acids. V was pared by 5 bases and J by 4 bases, with 9 bases of the junction left unmatched. The CDR3 DNA follows: TGTGCCAGCAGCGGGACGGACAGGGTGAGCTATGGCTACACCTTC. Translation: CASSGTDRVSYGYTF.

This sequence joins TRBV7-2 and TRBJ1-6, with a possible D match to TRBD1 (6 bases). The V gene's germline CDR1 is SGHTA and CDR2 FQGNSA. The CDR3 is made up of 20 amino acids. The V end lost 5 bases, the J end lost 0 bases, and 23 bases lay between the germline ends. CDR3 sequence: CASSPNYSGAGSSYNSPLHF. The CDR3, as DNA: TGTGCCAGCAGCCCGAATTACTCAGGGGCCGGGAGCTCCTATAATTCACCCCTCCACTTT.

In regard to this clonotype: A read error may account for a junction end that differs from germline. The V call is TRBV11-2, the J call TRBJ2-1, with TRBD1 identical over 9 bases. This CDR3 has 15 amino acids. The germline gives CDR1 SGHAT, CDR2 FQNNGV. The CDR3 loop reads CAGSSGQGLYNEQFF. In DNA, the CDR3 is TGTGCCGGCAGCTCGGGACAGGGCCTCTACAATGAGCAGTTCTTC.

Ten or more counts support this clonotype. The V call is TRBV7-2, the J call TRBJ1-4; D remains unclear. There are 14 residues in the CDR3. The ends were cut back, 5 bases at V and 5 bases at J, with 12 bases in the middle. Per germline, CDR1 SGHTA and CDR2 FQGNSA. CDR3 sequence: CASSLRGGNEKLFF. As DNA, the CDR3 is TGTGCCAGCAGCCTAAGAGGAGGGAATGAAAAACTGTTTTTT.

This rearrangement joins TRBV7-9 to TRBJ2-7; D remains unclear. In germline, CDR1 is SEHNR, CDR2 FQNEAQ (reference sequence). V lost 1 base and J 5 bases, leaving 9 bases between the germline ends. This CDR3 is built from 13 residues. The CDR3 is CASSLVGEDEQYF. DNA for the CDR3: TGTGCCAGCAGCTTAGTTGGGGAAGACGAGCAGTACTTC.

This clonotype has only one observation. The chain has TRBV6-1 and TRBJ1-1; D not resolved. CDR1 MNHNS and CDR2 SASEGT come from the germline V gene. V was trimmed by 3 bases and J by 6 bases, leaving 11 bases between them. The CDR3 loop spans 13 amino acids. CDR3 sequence (DNA): TGTGCCAGCAGTGATTGGGTAAACGCTGAAGCTTTCTTT. As protein: CASSDWVNAEAFF.

The chain carries TRBV9 and TRBJ2-1; 9 bases are shared with TRBD2. Trimming took 0 bases from V and 4 from J; bases not matched to a gene: 8. Germline loops: CDR1 SGDLS, CDR2 YYNGEE. CDR3 length equals 17 residues. In DNA form, the CDR3 reads TGTGCCAGCAGCGTAGGTAGCGGGGGCCCCCCTTACAATGAGCAGTTCTTC. Its protein is CASSVGSGGPPYNEQFF.

This chain links TRBV29-1 with TRBJ1-1, with 9 bases aligning to TRBD1. This CDR3 region has 13 residues. The trim removed 7 bases at V and 7 bases at J, leaving 10 bases unmatched. CDR1 SQVTM and CDR2 ANQGSEA come from the germline V gene. CDR3 nucleotides: TGCAGCGGGGGGGACAGGGCTACTTTTGAAGCTTTCTTT. This gives the protein CSGGDRATFEAFF.

The gene calls are TRBV3-1 and TRBJ1-1; D remains unclear. V was trimmed by 0 bases and J by 6 bases, leaving 11 bases between them. CDR1 is LGHDT and CDR2 is YNNKEL in the germline V gene (reference sequence). The CDR3 contains 14 residues. CDR3 coding DNA: TGTGCCAGCAGCCAAGATTTGGTGTGGGCTGAAGCTTTCTTT. Its protein is CASSQDLVWAEAFF. The whole variable domain, remainder taken from reference TRBV3-1 and TRBJ1-1, is DTAVSQTPKYLVTQMGNDKSIKCEQNLGHDTMYWYKQDSKKFLKIMFSYNNKELIINETVPNRFSPKSPDKAHLNLHINSLELGDSAVYFCASSQDLVWAEAFFGQGTRLTVV.

On this clonotype itself: No conserved phenylalanine or tryptophan is present at the end of the CDR3, so a read error is the likely explanation. V usage is TRBV6-2 or TRBV6-3 and J usage is TRBJ2-5, with TRBD2 matching over 10 bases. The CDR3 length is 15 residues. V gave up 3 bases and J gave up 4 bases; unmatched junction bases: 5. Germline V gene sequence: CDR1 MNHEY, CDR2 SVGEGT. CDR3: CASSYQAGGRETQYY. In DNA, the CDR3 is TGTGCCAGCAGTTATCAAGCGGGGGGGCGAGAGACCCAGTACTAC.

In regard to this clonotype: A much more abundant neighbour one base away suggests this may be a read error. The chain is built from TRBV3-1 and TRBJ1-2; D ambiguous. The V gene's germline CDR1 is LGHDT and CDR2 YNNKEL (reference sequence). V lost 1 base, J lost 4 bases, and 10 bases lay in between. CDR3 length equals 14 residues. CDR3 coding DNA: TGTGCCAGCAGCCAAGTTGTCAACCCCTATGGCTACACCTTC. It is translated as CASSQVVNPYGYTF.

This clonotype was detected only a few times. The rearrangement uses TRBV11-2 and TRBJ2-5, with D unresolved. Near its end, the DNA agrees better with TRBJ2-7, so the J call may be wrong. The CDR3 totals 16 residues. The germline V gene has CDR1 SGHAT and CDR2 FQNNGV. CDR3 loop: CASSFGLPELGYEQYF. The CDR3 DNA is TGTGCCAGCAGCTTTGGTCTCCCCGAACTGGGATACGAGCAGTACTTC.

The rearrangement links TRBV29-1 to TRBJ2-3; 9 bases are shared with TRBD1. There are 16 residues in the CDR3. Losses at the gene ends were 2 bases for V and 1 base for J; bases not matched to a gene: 7. Germline V CDR1 and CDR2: SQVTM, ANQGSEA. The DNA for the CDR3 is TGCAGCGTTGAACTGGTGACAGGGGGTCGCACAGATACGCAGTATTTT. Its translation is CSVELVTGGRTDTQYF.

This chain joins TRBV5-1 and TRBJ1-1; D gene ambiguous. V lost 0 bases and J 0 bases, leaving 15 bases between the germline ends. The germline V gene encodes CDR1 SGHRS and CDR2 YFSETQ. The CDR3 contains 17 residues. CDR3: CASSLETVVSMNTEAFF. DNA of the CDR3: TGCGCCAGCAGCTTGGAAACGGTAGTCTCTATGAACACTGAAGCTTTCTTT.

The chain is built from TRBV20-1 and TRBJ2-5; the match to TRBD1 covers 8 bases. The CDR3 length is 14 residues. Trimming cost V 3 bases and J 1 base; bases outside gene matches: 4. From germline, CDR1 is DFQATT and CDR2 SNEGSKA (reference sequence). CDR3 sequence: CSASGRGLQETQYF. DNA of the CDR3: TGCAGTGCTAGTGGCAGGGGGCTCCAAGAGACCCAGTACTTC.

The V and J genes are TRBV7-6 and TRBJ2-7; TRBD2 agrees at 13 bases. Per germline, CDR1 SGHVS and CDR2 FNYEAQ. This CDR3 spans 14 amino acids. The ends lost 5 bases at V and 11 bases at J; junction bases unmatched: 9. CDR3 nucleotides: TGTGCCAGCAGCCCCGACACGGGACTAGCGGGGAAGTACTTC. Translation: CASSPDTGLAGKYF.

This clonotype was counted many times. The rearrangement uses TRBV7-2 and TRBJ2-1; 9 nucleotides align to TRBD1. This CDR3 spans 15 amino acids. From germline, CDR1 is SGHTA and CDR2 FQGNSA. After removal of 3 bases from V and 4 bases from J, the junction contained 4 bases not matched to a gene. The CDR3 is CASSLTQGAYNEQFF. For the CDR3, the DNA is TGTGCCAGCAGCTTGACACAGGGGGCTTACAATGAGCAGTTCTTC. Full variable domain (rest looked up from reference TRBV7-2 and TRBJ2-1): GAGVSQSPSNKVTEKGKDVELRCDPISGHTALYWYRQSLGQGLEFLIYFQGNSAPDKSGLPSDRFSAERTGGSVSTLTIQRTQQEDSAVYLCASSLTQGAYNEQFFGPGTRLTVL.

V is TRBV20-1 and J is TRBJ2-7; TRBD2 is a possible D gene (6 bases). V lost 5 bases and J lost 0, with 14 bases in between. CDR3 length: 14 residues. CDR1 and CDR2 (germline): DFQATT, SNEGSKA (reference sequence). The chain's CDR3 is CSASPFGGSYEQYF. The CDR3 DNA reads TGCAGTGCTTCCCCCTTCGGGGGCTCCTACGAGCAGTACTTC.

The table lists this clonotype with a few counts. V and J are TRBV4-1 and TRBJ1-5; D is undetermined. CDR3 length: 14 residues. Germline values: CDR1 MGHRA, CDR2 YSYEKL. Trimming cost V 0 bases and J 6 bases, with 9 bases left between them. DNA of the CDR3: TGCGCCAGCAGCCAAGATCGGGAGAGTCAGCCCCAGCATTTT. It yields the protein CASSQDRESQPQHF.

This chain links TRBV20-1 with TRBJ1-5; D may be TRBD1 (5 bases). The CDR3 consists of 14 residues. V lost 6 bases, J lost 4 bases, and 16 bases lay in between. The germline gives CDR1 DFQATT, CDR2 SNEGSKA (reference sequence). CDR3 region: CSAQGSLYNQPQHF. The CDR3 DNA follows: TGCAGTGCCCAGGGATCGCTCTATAATCAGCCCCAGCATTTT.

This clonotype was detected a few times. The chain carries TRBV29-1 and TRBJ2-5; 7 bases match TRBD2. The CDR3 runs 12 residues. V shed 6 bases and J 7 bases; nucleotides not matched to a gene: 8. Germline V gene data show CDR1 as SQVTM and CDR2 as ANQGSEA. The CDR3 sequence is CSVQAQRGTQYF. As DNA, the CDR3 is TGCAGCGTCCAGGCCCAGCGGGGGACCCAGTACTTC.

A few counts support this clonotype. The rearrangement links TRBV6-1 to TRBJ1-5, with D perhaps TRBD1 (5 bases). This CDR3 region has 16 residues. Germline V gene sequence: CDR1 MNHNS, CDR2 SASEGT. V was clipped by 0 bases and J by 5 bases, with 14 bases between them. CDR3 protein: CASSEARRDRDQPQHF. CDR3 in DNA: TGTGCCAGCAGTGAAGCGCGCAGGGACCGTGATCAGCCCCAGCATTTT.

This clonotype was seen once. This chain connects TRBV30 to TRBJ2-6, with D uncertain. V lost 2 bases and J lost 4, with 9 bases in between. CDR1 and CDR2 from the germline V gene are GTSNPN and SVGIG (reference sequence). The CDR3 consists of 14 residues. The CDR3 region has the DNA TGTGCCTGGAGTACTGCAGCGGGGGCCAACGTCCTGACTTTC. Amino acid sequence: CAWSTAAGANVLTF. Filled out from reference TRBV30 and TRBJ2-6, the complete variable domain reads SQTIHQWPATLVQPVGSPLSLECTVEGTSNPNLYWYRQAAGRGLQLLFYSVGIGQISSEVPQNLSASRPQDRQFILSSKKLLLSDSGFYLCAWSTAAGANVLTFGAGSRLTVL.